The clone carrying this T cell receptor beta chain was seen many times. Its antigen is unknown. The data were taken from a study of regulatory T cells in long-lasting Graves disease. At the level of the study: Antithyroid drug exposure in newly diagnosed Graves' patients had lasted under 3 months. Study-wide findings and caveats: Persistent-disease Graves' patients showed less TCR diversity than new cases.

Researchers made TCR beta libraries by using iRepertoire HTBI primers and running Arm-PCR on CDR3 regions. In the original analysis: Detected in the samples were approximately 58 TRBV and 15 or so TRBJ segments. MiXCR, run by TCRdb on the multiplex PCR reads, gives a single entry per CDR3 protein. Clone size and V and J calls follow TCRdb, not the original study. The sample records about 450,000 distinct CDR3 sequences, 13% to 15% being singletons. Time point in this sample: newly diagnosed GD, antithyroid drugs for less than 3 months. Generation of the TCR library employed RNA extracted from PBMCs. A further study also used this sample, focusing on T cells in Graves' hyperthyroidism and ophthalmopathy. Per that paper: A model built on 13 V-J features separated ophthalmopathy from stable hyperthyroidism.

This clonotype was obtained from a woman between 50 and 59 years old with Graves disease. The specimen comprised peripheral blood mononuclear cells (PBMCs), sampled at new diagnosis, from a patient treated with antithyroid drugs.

For the CDR3, the DNA is TGTGCCAGCAGACGTGGACAGGCCCTAGCCAAAAACATTCAGTACTTC. Translating it yields CASRRGQALAKNIQYF. The chain carries TRBV2 and TRBJ2-4; 7 nucleotides align to TRBD1. Germline assignment: CDR1 SNHLY and CDR2 FYNNEI. The CDR3 has 16 amino acids. V trimming: 6 bases; J trimming: 0 bases; junction bases outside the gene matches: 8.